This T cell receptor (beta chain) was documented in a study of blood T cell repertoires in COVID-19. Profiling relied on immunoSEQ multiplex PCR, and the TCRdb table lists in-frame clones only, not all of them. Of approximately 400,000 clones listed, less than 90% are singletons. The CDR3 consists of 20 residues. Trimming at V came to 0 bases and at J to 4 bases, leaving 15 bases not matched to a gene. Germline V gives CDR1 SGHTA, CDR2 FQGNSA. This clonotype was obtained from a woman aged 45-60 years who had recovered from COVID-19. This chain joins TRBV7-2 and TRBJ1-3; 10 nucleotides agree with TRBD1. Sequencing input: PBMCs or T cells enriched from blood (not recorded which). The CDR3 nucleotides read TGTGCCAGCAGCTTAGCCGGACCGGGACAGGGGACGTCGAGGGGAAACACCATATATTTT. This encodes CASSLAGPGQGTSRGNTIYF.